The clone carrying this TCR beta chain was seen ten or more times. Its cognate antigen is unknown. The entry originates in a study of regulatory T cells in long-lasting Graves disease. Regarding the study as a whole: Persistent Graves' patients showed less TCR diversity than newly diagnosed patients showed.

Regarding time point: newly diagnosed GD, antithyroid drugs for less than 3 months. Following extraction of RNA from PBMCs, that RNA was used to make the TCR library. Graves' disease was diagnosed by American Thyroid Association guidelines. The CDR3 contains 15 residues. CDR1 and CDR2 from the germline V gene are SEHNR and FQNEAQ (reference sequence). V lost 5 bases and J lost 9; bases outside the gene matches: 5. Building the TCR beta libraries relied on iRepertoire HTBI primers, and CDR3 regions underwent Arm-PCR. TCRdb reanalysed the multiplex PCR reads using MiXCR and keeps one entry per CDR3 protein. The sample carries around 400,000 distinct CDR3 sequences, about 15% recorded once. These data are also associated with another study on T cells in Graves' hyperthyroidism and ophthalmopathy. As that study records: A set of HTBI primers served as the primers for a first-round RT-PCR of the TCR CDR3. Most expanded thyroid clonotypes above 0.001 also appeared in blood.

The sequence was collected from a woman between 40 and 55 years old with Graves disease. Sequenced material: peripheral blood mononuclear cells (PBMCs), taken at new diagnosis, from a patient treated with antithyroid drugs. The chain links TRBV7-9 to TRBJ2-1; 15 bases align to TRBD2. This CDR3 is CASSQGLAGGSEQFF. The CDR3 DNA sequence: TGTGCCAGCAGCCAGGGACTAGCGGGAGGAAGTGAGCAGTTCTTC.